This TCR beta chain was captured by sequencing in a study of blood T cell repertoires in COVID-19. For the study at large: Samples representing acute and convalescent COVID-19 were sourced from the United States, Italy and Spain. T cells, B-cell-depleted T cells, or PBMCs supplied cDNA or gDNA.

Per the original methods: Nucleated cell counts were estimated from reference gene primer amplification. Some clones are missing from TCRdb's copy, which holds only in-frame ones; the method was immunoSEQ multiplex PCR. Clone size and V and J calls were adopted from that table, with D and trimming inferred from the DNA. The data show approximately 220,000 clones, 84% seen once. The germline V gene has CDR1 SGHTA and CDR2 FQGTGA. CDR3 size: 14 residues. Trimming stripped 1 base from V and 3 bases from J, with 10 bases between. The sequence derives from a woman aged 55 to 70 who had recovered from COVID-19. The rearrangement joins TRBV7-3 to TRBJ2-7, with a tentative D call TRBD2 (6 bases). The sample taken for sequencing was peripheral blood. The CDR3 DNA sequence: TGTGCCAGCAGCTTAAACCCGGGAGACTACGAGCAGTACTTC. Translated: CASSLNPGDYEQYF.